Listed below are T cell receptor beta chains from one sample, sequenced in a study of CD8 T cells in ankylosing spondylitis. In TCRdb, the 5' RACE reads were re-called with MiXCR into one record per CDR3 protein. The top ten clones hold about 4% of a sample with about 310,000 distinct CDR3 sequences, less than 25% of them seen once. Sequences were obtained from blood, either unsorted or a sorted T cell fraction (not recorded which). These receptors were collected from a female donor with ankylosing spondylitis or in good health (not recorded which). CDR3s include the opening cysteine and the closing phenylalanine or tryptophan. A D gene is named only where the DNA matches it firmly. Only part of the rows carry a size: once, few, many, or a class if the clone is expanded.

CDR3 protein: CASSPQIGQPQHF
CDR3 DNA: TGTGCCAGCAGTCCCCAGATAGGACAGCCCCAGCATTTT
J gene: TRBJ1-5
CDR3 length: 13
clone size: few
D gene: .
V gene: TRBV12-3/TRBV12-4

CDR3 protein: CASSWDYSAYEQYF
CDR3 DNA: TGCGCCAGCAGCTGGGACTACTCCGCCTACGAGCAGTACTTC
J gene: TRBJ2-7
CDR3 length: 14
clone size: .
D gene: TRBD2
V gene: TRBV5-1

CDR3 protein: CSVDAIYYGYTF
CDR3 DNA: TGCAGCGTAGACGCCATTTACTATGGCTACACCTTC
J gene: TRBJ1-2
CDR3 length: 12
clone size: many
D gene: .
V gene: TRBV29-1

CDR3 protein: CSATRTGGEQYF
CDR3 DNA: TGCAGTGCTACCCGGACAGGGGGCGAGCAGTACTTC
J gene: TRBJ2-7
CDR3 length: 12
clone size: .
D gene: TRBD1
V gene: TRBV20-1

CDR3 protein: CASSLDRDSSYEQYF
CDR3 DNA: TGCGCCAGCAGCTTGGATAGGGATAGCTCCTACGAGCAGTACTTC
J gene: TRBJ2-7
CDR3 length: 15
clone size: few
D gene: .
V gene: TRBV5-1

CDR3 protein: CAISGNRGDLYGYTF
CDR3 DNA: TGTGCCATCAGTGGGAACAGGGGCGATCTCTATGGCTACACCTTC
J gene: TRBJ1-2
CDR3 length: 15
clone size: .
D gene: TRBD1
V gene: TRBV10-3

CDR3 protein: CASSTQRGEQFF
CDR3 DNA: TGTGCCAGCAGCACTCAAAGAGGTGAGCAGTTCTTC
J gene: TRBJ2-1
CDR3 length: 12
clone size: few
D gene: .
V gene: TRBV3-1

CDR3 protein: CSARGGAGSSYEQYF
CDR3 DNA: TGCAGTGCTAGAGGGGGGGCAGGAAGCTCCTACGAGCAGTACTTC
J gene: TRBJ2-7
CDR3 length: 15
clone size: many
D gene: .
V gene: TRBV20-1

CDR3 protein: CASSLDRGNTEAFF
CDR3 DNA: TGTGCCAGCAGCTTGGACAGGGGGAACACTGAAGCTTTCTTT
J gene: TRBJ1-1
CDR3 length: 14
clone size: many
D gene: TRBD1
V gene: TRBV7-8

CDR3 protein: CASSASQSSYNEQFF
CDR3 DNA: TGTGCCAGCAGCGCCTCCCAGAGCTCCTACAATGAGCAGTTCTTC
J gene: TRBJ2-1
CDR3 length: 15
clone size: few
D gene: .
V gene: TRBV5-4

CDR3 protein: CASNGKGEQYF
CDR3 DNA: TGTGCCAGCAATGGAAAGGGCGAGCAGTACTTC
J gene: TRBJ2-7
CDR3 length: 11
clone size: few
D gene: .
V gene: TRBV28

CDR3 protein: CASSLGFGETQYF
CDR3 DNA: TGTGCCAGCAGTTTAGGATTTGGAGAGACCCAGTACTTC
J gene: TRBJ2-5
CDR3 length: 13
clone size: .
D gene: .
V gene: TRBV12-3/TRBV12-4

CDR3 protein: CASSLPVGTGGDEQYF
CDR3 DNA: TGTGCCAGCAGCTTACCCGTTGGGACAGGGGGCGACGAGCAGTACTTC
J gene: TRBJ2-7
CDR3 length: 16
clone size: .
D gene: TRBD1
V gene: TRBV7-9

CDR3 protein: CASSAKGLAGVRGAGELFF
CDR3 DNA: TGTGCCAGCAGCGCAAAGGGACTAGCGGGAGTAAGGGGGGCCGGGGAGCTGTTTTTT
J gene: TRBJ2-2
CDR3 length: 19
clone size: .
D gene: TRBD2
V gene: TRBV9

CDR3 protein: CASSGTSGSPLHF
CDR3 DNA: TGTGCCAGCAGCGGGACCTCGGGTTCACCCCTCCACTTT
J gene: TRBJ1-6
CDR3 length: 13
clone size: .
D gene: .
V gene: TRBV9

CDR3 protein: CASRLDHNQPQHF
CDR3 DNA: TGCGCCAGCAGACTGGATCACAATCAGCCCCAGCATTTT
J gene: TRBJ1-5
CDR3 length: 13
clone size: once
D gene: .
V gene: TRBV5-1

CDR3 protein: CASTPSTGSGNIQYF
CDR3 DNA: TGTGCCAGCACACCTTCCACAGGGTCGGGAAACATTCAGTACTTC
J gene: TRBJ2-4
CDR3 length: 15
clone size: many
D gene: .
V gene: TRBV12-3/TRBV12-4

CDR3 protein: CASSHFDSSYEQYF
CDR3 DNA: TGTGCCAGCAGCCATTTTGACAGCTCCTACGAGCAGTACTTC
J gene: TRBJ2-7
CDR3 length: 14
clone size: few
D gene: .
V gene: TRBV4-2

CDR3 protein: CASSLGRTASVILDNEQFF
CDR3 DNA: TGCGCCAGCAGCTTGGGGCGGACAGCTAGTGTCATCCTTGACAATGAGCAGTTCTTC
J gene: TRBJ2-1
CDR3 length: 19
clone size: few
D gene: .
V gene: TRBV5-1

CDR3 protein: CSARRQGSNYGYTF
CDR3 DNA: TGCAGTGCGAGACGACAGGGGAGTAACTATGGCTACACCTTC
J gene: TRBJ1-2
CDR3 length: 14
clone size: many
D gene: TRBD1
V gene: TRBV20-1

CDR3 protein: CASRATRTMGIQYF
CDR3 DNA: TGTGCCAGCAGGGCTACTCGGACGATGGGCATTCAGTACTTC
J gene: TRBJ2-4
CDR3 length: 14
clone size: .
D gene: .
V gene: TRBV2

CDR3 protein: CASSLSREGYEQYF
CDR3 DNA: TGTGCCAGCAGTTTAAGTCGGGAGGGATACGAGCAGTACTTC
J gene: TRBJ2-7
CDR3 length: 14
clone size: few
D gene: TRBD2
V gene: TRBV12-3/TRBV12-4

CDR3 protein: CASSLQVTSYNEQFF
CDR3 DNA: TGCGCCAGCAGCTTACAGGTAACCTCCTACAATGAGCAGTTCTTC
J gene: TRBJ2-1
CDR3 length: 15
clone size: few
D gene: .
V gene: TRBV5-1

CDR3 protein: CASSSTTLTQYF
CDR3 DNA: TGTGCCAGCAGCTCAACTACCTTGACGCAGTATTTT
J gene: TRBJ2-3
CDR3 length: 12
clone size: .
D gene: .
V gene: TRBV7-6

CDR3 protein: CASSSGLSATYEQYF
CDR3 DNA: TGTGCCAGCAGCTCCGGTTTGAGTGCCACCTACGAGCAGTACTTC
J gene: TRBJ2-7
CDR3 length: 15
clone size: .
D gene: .
V gene: TRBV11-2

CDR3 protein: CASSQDIGTGATIYEQYF
CDR3 DNA: TGCGCCAGCAGCCAAGATATAGGGACAGGGGCCACTATCTACGAGCAGTACTTC
J gene: TRBJ2-7
CDR3 length: 18
clone size: .
D gene: TRBD1
V gene: TRBV4-3

CDR3 protein: CASSLTGTATYEQYF
CDR3 DNA: TGCGCCAGCAGCCTTACCGGGACGGCCACCTACGAGCAGTACTTC
J gene: TRBJ2-7
CDR3 length: 15
clone size: .
D gene: .
V gene: TRBV5-1

CDR3 protein: CPSSSGRGNTIYF
CDR3 DNA: TGTCCCAGCAGCTCGGGTCGGGGGAACACCATATATTTT
J gene: TRBJ1-3
CDR3 length: 13
clone size: .
D gene: .
V gene: TRBV7-2

CDR3 protein: CASSYFQGTKNIQYF
CDR3 DNA: TGTGCCAGCAGTTACTTTCAGGGGACCAAAAACATTCAGTACTTC
J gene: TRBJ2-4
CDR3 length: 15
clone size: .
D gene: .
V gene: TRBV6-5

CDR3 protein: CASKAGGDTQYF
CDR3 DNA: TGTGCCAGCAAGGCTGGCGGGGATACGCAGTATTTT
J gene: TRBJ2-3
CDR3 length: 12
clone size: few
D gene: .
V gene: TRBV7-3

CDR3 protein: CASSGTGMNTEAFF
CDR3 DNA: TGCGCCAGCAGCGGGACAGGGATGAACACTGAAGCTTTCTTT
J gene: TRBJ1-1
CDR3 length: 14
clone size: few
D gene: TRBD1
V gene: TRBV5-1

CDR3 protein: CASSLRQRLEPQHF
CDR3 DNA: TGTGCCAGCAGCTTGCGACAGCGGCTGGAGCCCCAGCATTTT
J gene: TRBJ1-5
CDR3 length: 14
clone size: few
D gene: .
V gene: TRBV7-8

CDR3 protein: CSVVPRFFDEQFF
CDR3 DNA: TGCAGCGTTGTACCCAGGTTTTTTGATGAGCAGTTCTTC
J gene: TRBJ2-1
CDR3 length: 13
clone size: few
D gene: .
V gene: TRBV29-1

CDR3 protein: CAISAGDRYEQYF
CDR3 DNA: TGTGCCATCTCCGCGGGAGACCGATACGAGCAGTACTTC
J gene: TRBJ2-7
CDR3 length: 13
clone size: .
D gene: TRBD2
V gene: TRBV10-3

CDR3 protein: CASSPKGLAGAGELFF
CDR3 DNA: TGTGCCAGCAGTCCTAAAGGACTAGCGGGAGCCGGGGAGCTGTTTTTT
J gene: TRBJ2-2
CDR3 length: 16
clone size: .
D gene: TRBD2
V gene: TRBV6-1

CDR3 protein: CAISPTGENEQFF
CDR3 DNA: TGTGCCATCAGTCCGACAGGGGAAAATGAGCAGTTCTTC
J gene: TRBJ2-1
CDR3 length: 13
clone size: few
D gene: TRBD1
V gene: TRBV10-3

CDR3 protein: CARLDDRASTETDNEQFF
CDR3 DNA: TGCGCCAGACTAGATGACAGGGCTTCGACTGAGACCGACAATGAGCAGTTCTTC
J gene: TRBJ2-1
CDR3 length: 18
clone size: few
D gene: TRBD1
V gene: TRBV10-1